Listed here are 11 T cell receptor beta chains from one sample, sequenced in a study of tumor-infiltrating lymphocytes in primary liver carcinoma. From around 520 ng of total RNA, TCR beta-specific cDNA was reverse-transcribed using a constant-region primer. Sequencing libraries for TCR beta derived from three nested multiplex PCR rounds that used slightly modified ARM-PCR. The first two PCR rounds, approximately 10 cycles each, used TRBV1-TRBV30 forward primers and a C-beta reverse primer. TCRdb reprocessed the multiplex PCR reads via MiXCR and lists one record per CDR3 protein. The table has around 80,000 distinct CDR3 sequences, approximately 69% seen once; the top ten hold roughly 25%. Total RNA and DNA came together from approximately 20-30 mg of bulk tissue without cell sorting. The specimen sequenced was tumor-adjacent normal liver tissue. All receptors come from a man between 35 and 55 years old with primary liver carcinoma and hepatitis B virus infection.

This chain links TRBV30 with TRBJ2-6; unclear D gene. Trimming shortened V by 0 bases and J by 8 bases, and 17 bases separated the two germline ends. The CDR3 runs 16 residues. Per the germline V gene, CDR1 is GTSNPN and CDR2 is SVGIG (reference sequence). The CDR3 is CAWSVPPISVTNVLTF. CDR3 nucleotides: TGTGCCTGGAGTGTACCGCCGATCTCTGTGACCAACGTCCTGACTTTC.

Notes on this clonotype: A single base separates this from a much larger clone, so it may be a read error. V and J are TRBV28 and TRBJ2-7, with 9 positions matching TRBD1. This CDR3 spans 14 amino acids. Germline assignment: CDR1 MDHEN and CDR2 SYDVKM. As DNA, the CDR3 is TGTGCCAGCAGAGGGACAGGGATAATTTACGGGCAGTACTTC. Protein: CASRGTGIIYGQYF.

Concerning this clonotype: A clone one base away is much larger, so this may be a read error. This chain uses TRBV6-1 with TRBJ2-6; 7 bases map to TRBD1. The CDR3 consists of 18 residues. In germline, CDR1 is MNHNS, CDR2 SASEGT. V was pared by 4 bases and J by 2 bases, with 11 bases of the junction left unmatched. CDR3 loop: CASSGYRGPTPGANVLTF. The CDR3 DNA sequence: TGTGCCAGCAGTGGATACAGGGGTCCTACCCCTGGGGCCAACGTCCTGACTTTC.

About this clonotype: The junction does not match germline at one end; this may be a read error. The V call is TRBV29-1, the J call TRBJ2-1; 7 nucleotides match TRBD1. CDR1 SQVTM and CDR2 ANQGSEA come from the germline V gene. The CDR3 sequence is 12 residues long. Here the CDR3 DNA reads TGCAGCATCCGACAGGGAGACAATGAGCCGTTCTTC. It codes for CSIRQGDNEPFF.

As concerns this clonotype: At one of its ends the junction is not consistent with the germline gene, which may arise from a read error. J is TRBJ2-2 and V is TRBV11-2, with D possibly being TRBD1 or TRBD2 (5 bases each). CDR1 and CDR2 from the germline V gene are SGHAT and FQNNGV. The length of the CDR3 is 17 residues. In nucleotides, the CDR3 is TGTGCCAGCAGTCCAAGACAGTTTCTTGGGAACACCGGGGAGTTGTTTTTT. Translation: CASSPRQFLGNTGELFF.

This rearrangement joins TRBV4-1 to TRBJ1-1, with 8 positions matching TRBD1. V was clipped by 4 bases and J by 2 bases; unmatched bases: 6. The CDR3 has 15 amino acids. CDR1 MGHRA and CDR2 YSYEKL come from the germline V gene. The CDR3 loop reads CASSLSGGGNTEAFF. CDR3 bases: TGCGCCAGCAGCCTATCAGGGGGCGGAAACACTGAAGCTTTCTTT.

This clonotype is judged medium-sized. This chain joins TRBV11-2 and TRBJ2-2; TRBD1 agrees at 8 bases. The length of the CDR3 is 13 residues. V gave up 8 bases and J gave up 4 bases; unmatched junction bases: 3. Per germline, CDR1 SGHAT and CDR2 FQNNGV. The CDR3 DNA follows: TGTGCCAGCGACAGGGGAGGCACCGGGGAGCTGTTTTTT. Its translation: CASDRGGTGELFF.

As for this clonotype: A much more abundant neighbour one base away suggests this may be a read error. The chain joins TRBV30 to TRBJ1-1, with unresolved D. Germline V CDR1 and CDR2: GTSNPN, SVGIG (reference sequence). The CDR3 totals 13 residues. Here the CDR3 DNA reads TGTGCCTGGACGGTACTTACCAACACTGAAGCTTCCTTT. This encodes CAWTVLTNTEASF.

This chain joins TRBV12-3 or TRBV12-4 and TRBJ1-5; D perhaps matches TRBD2 (6 bases). The J call is uncertain, as TRBJ2-3 better fits the DNA end. The CDR3 has 15 residues. This CDR3 reads CASTRGTAINQPQYF. CDR3 DNA sequence: TGTGCCAGCACGCGGGGCACTGCAATAAATCAGCCCCAGTATTTT.

Of note for this clonotype: A single base separates this from a much larger clone, so it may be a read error. The gene calls are TRBV28 and TRBJ2-1; a possible D gene is TRBD1 (5 bases). V lost 4 bases and J 5 bases, leaving 18 bases between the germline ends. Germline V gene sequence: CDR1 MDHEN, CDR2 SYDVKM. The CDR3 runs to 16 residues. The CDR3 DNA is TGTGCCAGCAGTTCCCCTAGGGGCAATATACACAATGAGCAGTTCTTC. This codes for CASSSPRGNIHNEQFF.

This clonotype was detected many times. The V and J genes are TRBV4-3 and TRBJ2-4; 7 bases line up with TRBD1. The V gene's germline CDR1 is LGHNA and CDR2 YSLEER. The CDR3 is 15 amino acids. Trimming took 5 bases from V and 9 from J; bases not matched to a gene: 13. This chain's CDR3 is CASSVEIGGRGIQYF. CDR3 nucleotides: TGCGCCAGCAGCGTTGAGATAGGGGGCCGTGGCATTCAGTACTTC.